The 15 T cell receptor beta chains presented below share a single source sample, sequenced in a study of patients and donors after allogeneic stem cell transplantation. TCRdb independently ran MiXCR on the RT-PCR reads; one entry per CDR3 protein. The sample consists of 25,000 to 35,000 distinct CDR3 sequences, approximately 7% of them appearing once. The sample consisted of blood, either unsorted or a sorted T cell fraction (not recorded which). All receptors come from a human donor who was either an allogeneic HSCT recipient or a stem cell or donor lymphocyte infusion donor (not recorded which). It is not recorded whose cells these are; they may come from a transplant donor.

This clonotype occurred many times. The rearrangement joins TRBV6-2 or TRBV6-3 to TRBJ2-4; maybe TRBD1 (6 bases). This CDR3 contains 16 residues. V was trimmed by 5 bases and J by 0 bases, leaving 14 bases between them. Germline-derived CDR1 and CDR2 are MNHEY and SVGEGT. As DNA, the CDR3 is TGTGCCAGCAGTCCCCACAGGGCGGAAGCCAAAAACATTCAGTACTTC. This translates into CASSPHRAEAKNIQYF.

This clonotype occurred a few times. V and J are TRBV6-2 or TRBV6-3 and TRBJ2-2; no clear D. V lost 6 bases and J lost 4, with 6 bases in between. This CDR3 is built from 12 residues. Germline CDR1 and CDR2: MNHEY and SVGEGT. CDR3 sequence reads: CASRPPTGELFF. The DNA of the CDR3 is TGTGCCAGCAGGCCTCCCACCGGGGAGCTGTTTTTT.

This clonotype was picked up many times. This rearrangement joins TRBV4-1 to TRBJ2-1; TRBD2 agrees at 10 bases. J gave up 10 bases and V 0 bases, and 9 bases lay outside the gene matches. The CDR3 length is 16 residues. Germline V lookup: CDR1 MGHRA, CDR2 YSYEKL. The CDR3 DNA reads as TGCGCCAGCAGCCAAGATAGGGAACTAGCGGGATGGGAGCAGTTCTTC. Encoded protein: CASSQDRELAGWEQFF.

This clonotype appeared many times. This sequence joins TRBV15 and TRBJ1-1, with a tentative D call TRBD1 (5 bases). This CDR3 is 12 amino acids long. Trimming left V 5 bases short and J 1 base short, with 5 bases between. Germline CDR1 is LNHNV and CDR2 is YYDKDF (reference sequence). CDR3: CATSGGNTEAFF. CDR3 coding DNA: TGTGCCACCAGCGGGGGGAACACTGAAGCTTTCTTT.

This clonotype was seen a handful of times. The J gene is TRBJ2-7, the V gene TRBV2, with D possibly TRBD2 on 5 matching bases. V was clipped by 1 base and J by 1 base, with 11 bases between them. Germline V CDR1 and CDR2: SNHLY, FYNNEI. This CDR3 is built from 15 residues. CDR3 in amino acids: CASSEEAEGSYEQYF. CDR3 nucleotide sequence: TGTGCCAGCAGTGAAGAAGCCGAGGGATCCTACGAGCAGTACTTC.

This clonotype has a count of ten or more. V is TRBV28 and J is TRBJ2-7; 9 bases match TRBD2. The V gene's germline CDR1 is MDHEN and CDR2 SYDVKM. V was pared by 5 bases and J by 7 bases, with 12 bases of the junction left unmatched. There are 15 residues in the CDR3. CDR3 sequence reads: CASSPGGGALGEQYF. Written as DNA, the CDR3 is TGTGCCAGCAGTCCCGGCGGGGGGGCTTTGGGTGAGCAGTACTTC.

There are many counts of this clonotype. The chain employs TRBV12-3 or TRBV12-4 and TRBJ2-1, with TRBD2 identical over 11 bases. Trimming cost V 5 bases and J 0 bases; bases outside gene matches: 12. CDR3 size: 19 residues. The DNA of the CDR3 is TGTGCCAGCAGTCCCCCGCCGGGACTAGCGGAGAGCTCCTACAATGAGCAGTTCTTC. It translates to CASSPPPGLAESSYNEQFF.

Relative to its sample, this clonotype is medium-sized. This sequence joins TRBV29-1 and TRBJ1-2, with D unclear. The CDR3 loop spans 12 amino acids. Germline V CDR1 and CDR2: SQVTM, ANQGSEA. V was pared by 6 bases and J by 2 bases, with 10 bases between. CDR3 in DNA: TGCAGCGTGTACACGGGAAACTATGGCTACACCTTC. Protein: CSVYTGNYGYTF.

Many counts were recorded for this clonotype. J is TRBJ2-1 and V is TRBV3-1, with 11 bases fitting TRBD2. Germline trimming cut 5 bases from V and 9 bases from J; bases unmatched to any gene: 6. Germline V gene lookup returns CDR1 LGHDT and CDR2 YNNKEL (reference sequence). The length of the CDR3 is 14 residues. The DNA for the CDR3 is TGTGCCAGCAGCGAGACTAGCGGGGTTGGTGAGCAGTTCTTC. As protein: CASSETSGVGEQFF.

This clonotype showed up many times. V and J are TRBV5-1 and TRBJ2-6, with 7 nucleotides matching TRBD1. Germline assignment: CDR1 SGHRS and CDR2 YFSETQ. This CDR3 region has 16 residues. V dropped 4 bases and J dropped 0; count of bases not matched to a gene: 4. The CDR3 coding sequence is TGCGCCAGCAGCCCGGGACAGCACTCTGGGGCCAACGTCCTGACTTTC. Translated: CASSPGQHSGANVLTF.

This clonotype was seen repeatedly, ten times or more. The V and J genes are TRBV19 and TRBJ1-5; D remains unclear. The germline V gene encodes CDR1 LNHDA and CDR2 SQIVND (reference sequence). The CDR3 totals 14 residues. The V gene lost 3 bases and the J gene lost 2 bases, with 8 bases spanning the gap. The CDR3 loop reads CASSIDSGNQPQHF. The DNA of the CDR3 is TGTGCCAGTAGTATTGATAGTGGCAATCAGCCCCAGCATTTT. Drawing the rest from reference TRBV19 and TRBJ1-5, the complete variable domain is DGGITQSPKYLFRKEGQNVTLSCEQNLNHDAMYWYRQDPGQGLRLIYYSQIVNDFQKGDIAEGYSVSREKKESFPLTVTSAQKNPTAFYLCASSIDSGNQPQHFGDGTRLSIL.

This clonotype has ten or more counts. The rearrangement links TRBV7-9 to TRBJ2-2; 7 bases are shared with TRBD1. Trimming at V came to 8 bases and at J to 4 bases, leaving 10 bases not matched to a gene. There are 15 residues in the CDR3. CDR1 and CDR2 from the germline V gene are SEHNR and FQNEAQ (reference sequence). CDR3 DNA: TGTGCCAGCTCCGGAACCGGGACAGTCACCGGGGAGCTGTTTTTT. Its protein is CASSGTGTVTGELFF. Full variable domain (missing parts from reference TRBV7-9 and TRBJ2-2): DTGVSQNPRHKITKRGQNVTFRCDPISEHNRLYWYRQTLGQGPEFLTYFQNEAQLEKSRLLSDRFSAERPKGSFSTLEIQRTEQGDSAMYLCASSGTGTVTGELFFGEGSRLTVL.

This clonotype was found many times. V gene TRBV20-1 combines with J gene TRBJ2-7; TRBD2 agrees at 9 bases. The CDR3 has 13 residues. The germline gives CDR1 DFQATT, CDR2 SNEGSKA (reference sequence). Unmatched junction bases numbered 4, after V lost 6 bases and J lost 1 base. CDR3 in amino acids: CSANSGSSYEQYF. The CDR3 region has the DNA TGCAGTGCCAATAGCGGGAGTTCCTACGAGCAGTACTTC.

V and J are TRBV7-3 and TRBJ1-1; D not resolved. Germline assignment: CDR1 SGHTA and CDR2 FQGTGA. The V gene lost 3 bases and the J gene lost 3 bases, with 8 bases spanning the gap. The CDR3 is 13 residues long. The CDR3 spells CASSFGEYTEAFF. CDR3 nucleotides: TGTGCCAGCAGCTTCGGGGAGTACACTGAAGCTTTCTTT.

This clonotype was observed at least ten times. The rearrangement joins TRBV5-1 to TRBJ1-1; the D is unclear. Germline CDR1 is SGHRS and CDR2 is YFSETQ. The CDR3 contains 16 residues. The germline V and J ends were trimmed by 4 bases and 4 bases, with 20 bases remaining between them. Here the CDR3 reads CASSPLGGRRGTEAFF. The CDR3 coding sequence is TGCGCCAGCAGCCCGTTGGGCGGGCGCCGTGGCACTGAAGCTTTCTTT.